This T cell receptor beta chain appears in the sequencing data of a study of blood T cells in healthy people across ages. Study-wide results and limits: TCR beta diversity, measured per million T cells, fell in a roughly linear way with age.

The CDR3 runs to 17 residues. Germline lookup yields CDR1 MGHRA and CDR2 YSYEKL. Of note for this clonotype: What it recognizes is unknown.

The use of a sample-barcoded 5' primer and a J-beta primer mix characterized a second PCR of roughly 7 to 12 cycles. All cDNA molecules were each tagged by a template-switch adaptor with 12 random nucleotides. TCRdb itself ran the 5' RACE reads through MiXCR, one entry per CDR3 protein. This table holds approximately 800,000 distinct CDR3 sequences, roughly 24% found once. The same data also went into a second study, on T cells of mothers and their children. This second study notes: The TCR beta CDR3 read count exceeded 8.5 million for each mother and was some 3.1 million for each child.

Sequenced: blood. This receptor was taken from a boy between 10 and 17 years old in good health. The chain links TRBV4-1 to TRBJ2-7; 10 positions match TRBD2. The better agreement between TRBJ2-1 and the DNA end casts doubt on the J call. The CDR3, as DNA: TGCGCCAGCAGCCAATTTTCTGTAGCGGGGGGCGAGCTGGAGCAGTTCTTC. Protein product: CASSQFSVAGGELEQFF.